A single T cell receptor (beta chain) is shown here with its context. The antigen is unknown. There are 15 residues in the CDR3. CDR1 SGHTA and CDR2 FQGNSA come from the germline V gene. V was shortened by 4 bases and J by 6 bases, with 16 bases between the two germline ends. The sample belongs to a study of T cell responses to AZD1222 COVID-19 vaccine. Study-wide results and limits: Along spike, vaccine-associated CD4 TCRs were found throughout, with dominance at 160-218 and 743-854. Compared with day 0, the breadth and depth of the Spike-specific TCR repertoire rose significantly after two doses of AZD1222.

Here immunoSEQ multiplex PCR was the method, and the copy in TCRdb shows in-frame clones only, minus some. Of about 63,000 clones detected, 83% appear once; the ten largest clones hold about 6%. Sequences were derived from peripheral blood, sampled 28 days after the second AZD1222 dose. The origin of this receptor is an adult who received the AZD1222 COVID-19 vaccine. V and J are TRBV7-2 and TRBJ2-1, with D maybe TRBD1 (5 bases). The CDR3 sequence: CASSSELQGGNEQFF. In DNA form, the CDR3 reads TGTGCCAGCAGCTCCGAACTTCAGGGTGGCAATGAGCAGTTCTTC. The full variable domain, its missing parts supplied by reference TRBV7-2 and TRBJ2-1, is GAGVSQSPSNKVTEKGKDVELRCDPISGHTALYWYRQSLGQGLEFLIYFQGNSAPDKSGLPSDRFSAERTGGSVSTLTIQRTQQEDSAVYLCASSSELQGGNEQFFGPGTRLTVL.